The next 30 T cell receptor beta chains were all read from a single sample in a study of post-analysis software for immune sequencing data. Their antigen targets remain unknown. Study-level points and caveats: Comparison of patients with controls showed five TRBV segments more frequent in patients, TRBV5-6, TRBV5-1 and TRBV20-1 among them.

TCR beta cDNA libraries included unique molecular identifiers. TCRdb reprocessed the PCR reads via MiXCR and lists one record per CDR3 protein. The repertoire includes roughly 800,000 distinct CDR3 sequences, about 43% of them detected once, and 4.9% sits in the top ten. Sequenced material: blood. Every receptor here comes from a girl under 18 with multiple sclerosis.

This clonotype was detected a few times. This chain joins TRBV7-2 and TRBJ1-5, with D uncertain. This CDR3 has 14 residues. V dropped 1 base and J dropped 7 bases, with 11 bases sitting between them. The germline V gene has CDR1 SGHTA and CDR2 FQGNSA. The CDR3 nucleotides read TGTGCCAGCAGCTTAGAACGGGGTGGGCAGCCCCAGCATTTT. This translates into CASSLERGGQPQHF.

As for this clonotype: A read error may account for a junction end that differs from germline. The gene calls are TRBV10-3 and TRBJ2-3; TRBD2 matches at 13 bases. Germline lookup yields CDR1 ENHRY and CDR2 SYGVKD. There are 18 residues in the CDR3. The CDR3 bases are TGTGCCATCAGGGGACTAGCGGGAACAAGCGCCTTCACAGATGCGCAGTATTTT. Residues: CAIRGLAGTSAFTDAQYF.

The chain joins TRBV7-2 to TRBJ2-3; a weak D match, TRBD2 (5 bases). Trimming stripped 2 bases from V and 6 bases from J, with 12 bases between. The CDR3 covers 14 residues. Germline V gene data show CDR1 as SGHTA and CDR2 as FQGNSA. The CDR3 sequence is CASSLLGLSDTQYF. The CDR3 DNA follows: TGTGCCAGCAGCTTACTAGGACTTTCTGATACGCAGTATTTT.

The chain couples TRBV3-1 to TRBJ2-5; a weak D match, TRBD1 (7 bases). Trimming cost V 4 bases and J 4 bases, with 16 bases left between them. CDR1 and CDR2 from the germline V gene are LGHDT and YNNKEL (reference sequence). This CDR3 is built from 15 residues. CDR3 in amino acids: CASSPRGASGETQYF. The CDR3 DNA sequence: TGTGCCAGCAGCCCCAGGGGGGCCTCGGGAGAGACCCAGTACTTC.

The chain has TRBV6-1 and TRBJ2-1, with 9 bases fitting TRBD1. Germline trimming cut 4 bases from V and 4 bases from J; bases unmatched to any gene: 8. The CDR3 totals 16 residues. CDR1 is MNHNS and CDR2 is SASEGT in the germline V gene. CDR3 amino acids: CASSAWTGVMYNEQFF. As DNA, the CDR3 is TGTGCCAGCAGTGCCTGGACAGGGGTTATGTACAATGAGCAGTTCTTC.

The V gene is TRBV28, the J gene TRBJ2-5, with TRBD1 as a possible D gene (6 bases). In germline, CDR1 is MDHEN, CDR2 SYDVKM. This CDR3 is 15 amino acids long. Trimming pared 5 bases from V and 3 bases from J, leaving 16 bases between. In nucleotides, the CDR3 is TGTGCCAGCAGTCCATACAGGGATTCTAAAGAGACCCAGTACTTC. Its translation is CASSPYRDSKETQYF.

The V gene is TRBV10-1, the J gene TRBJ2-2; 12 positions agree with TRBD2. The CDR3 contains 17 residues. V lost 0 bases, J lost 4 bases, and 3 bases stayed unmatched. The germline gives CDR1 WNHNN, CDR2 SYGVQD (reference sequence). The CDR3: CASSESKGLAGTGELFF. The CDR3 DNA is TGCGCCAGCAGTGAGTCTAAGGGACTAGCGGGCACCGGGGAGCTGTTTTTT.

This clonotype was observed a few times. The chain uses TRBV30 and TRBJ2-4; TRBD1 or TRBD2 may be the D gene (5 bases each). Trimming stripped 1 base from V and 0 bases from J, with 7 bases between. The CDR3 has 14 amino acids. Germline CDR1 and CDR2: GTSNPN and SVGIG (reference sequence). The CDR3 DNA reads TGTGCCTGGAGTGCTGGGGGAGCCAAAAACATTCAGTACTTC. It codes for CAWSAGGAKNIQYF.

This chain uses TRBV20-1 with TRBJ2-2, with TRBD2 identical over 8 bases. V lost 4 bases and J lost 7; bases outside the gene matches: 2. Per germline, CDR1 DFQATT and CDR2 SNEGSKA (reference sequence). The CDR3 loop spans 12 amino acids. This CDR3 is CSANRGGGELFF. In nucleotides, the CDR3 is TGCAGTGCTAACCGGGGGGGCGGGGAGCTGTTTTTT.

In nucleotides, the CDR3 is TGTGCCATCAGTGTCCGGACAGGTCGTGCGGGCTACACCTTC. This gives the protein CAISVRTGRAGYTF. The chain is built from TRBV10-3 and TRBJ1-2, with 7 nucleotides matching TRBD1. The CDR3 runs 14 residues. The junction had 10 bases not matched to a gene; V was cut back by 4 bases and J by 8 bases. The V gene's germline CDR1 is ENHRY and CDR2 SYGVKD.

The chain links TRBV29-1 to TRBJ1-2; the D gene is possibly TRBD1 (5 bases). The CDR3 consists of 14 residues. Germline V gene sequence: CDR1 SQVTM, CDR2 ANQGSEA. Trimming stripped 1 base from V and 6 bases from J, with 15 bases between. CDR3 protein: CSVEGRGQGHGYTF. CDR3 sequence (DNA): TGCAGCGTTGAAGGTCGAGGTCAGGGCCATGGCTACACCTTC. Full variable domain (rest looked up from reference TRBV29-1 and TRBJ1-2): SAVISQKPSRDICQRGTSLTIQCQVDSQVTMMFWYRQQPGQSLTLIATANQGSEATYESGFVIDKFPISRPNLTFSTLTVSNMSPEDSSIYLCSVEGRGQGHGYTFGSGTRLTVV.

This clonotype occurred a few times. This sequence joins TRBV15 and TRBJ2-7, with no clear D. The CDR3 runs to 14 residues. Between the trimmed V and J ends, which lost 0 bases and 2 bases, there was a span of 8 bases. Germline assignment: CDR1 LNHNV and CDR2 YYDKDF (reference sequence). CDR3 protein: CATSRDRFTYEQYF. The CDR3 region has the DNA TGTGCCACCAGCAGAGATCGTTTCACCTACGAGCAGTACTTC.

This clonotype turned up a few times. This chain uses TRBV6-6 with TRBJ2-7, with D possibly being TRBD1 (5 bases). Germline CDR1 MNHNY, CDR2 SVGAGI (reference sequence). The CDR3 spans 13 residues. V lost 0 bases to trimming and J lost 6 bases, with 9 bases between them. As DNA, the CDR3 is TGTGCCAGCAGTTACTCAGGGGTCGGCGAGCAGTACTTC. It specifies CASSYSGVGEQYF.

This clonotype was counted only a few times. The gene calls are TRBV9 and TRBJ2-3; D is perhaps TRBD1 or TRBD2 (6 bases each). Germline lookup yields CDR1 SGDLS and CDR2 YYNGEE. Trimming left V 4 bases short and J 6 bases short, with 15 bases between. CDR3 size: 14 residues. In nucleotides, the CDR3 is TGTGCCAGCAGCTTACAGGGAGGAGTGGATACGCAGTATTTT. Amino acids: CASSLQGGVDTQYF.

This chain joins TRBV20-1 and TRBJ2-7; 13 nucleotides match TRBD2. The length of the CDR3 is 17 residues. With 3 bases clipped from V and 2 bases from J, the junction kept 10 bases outside the gene matches. CDR1 and CDR2 from the germline V gene are DFQATT and SNEGSKA (reference sequence). This chain's CDR3 is CSASETSGRTFAYEQYF. CDR3 sequence (DNA): TGCAGTGCTAGTGAGACTAGCGGGAGGACCTTCGCCTACGAGCAGTACTTC.

The rearrangement joins TRBV4-1 to TRBJ2-1; 10 bases line up with TRBD1. CDR3 length: 20 residues. V gave up 4 bases and J gave up 5 bases; unmatched junction bases: 20. Germline-derived CDR1 and CDR2 are MGHRA and YSYEKL. CDR3 bases: TGCGCCAGCAGCCTCCAGGGGGGACAGGGGAACCCCTCCGCTAACAATGAGCAGTTCTTC. This codes for CASSLQGGQGNPSANNEQFF.

The rearrangement joins TRBV27 to TRBJ2-7; TRBD2 agrees at 7 bases. The CDR3 totals 14 residues. Germline values: CDR1 MNHEY, CDR2 SMNVEV (reference sequence). Germline trimming cut 1 base from V and 7 bases from J; bases unmatched to any gene: 7. The CDR3 reads CASSLLAGEGEQYF. CDR3 DNA: TGTGCCAGCAGTTTATTGGCGGGAGAGGGGGAGCAGTACTTC.

This clonotype was counted only a few times. The chain links TRBV18 to TRBJ2-6; D gene ambiguous. The CDR3 extends over 13 amino acids. The ends were cut back, 4 bases at V and 8 bases at J, with 9 bases in the middle. Germline CDR1 KGHSH, CDR2 LQKENI. DNA for the CDR3: TGTGCCAGCTCACAAGACCGGTCCAACGTCCTGACTTTC. The encoded protein is CASSQDRSNVLTF.

The J gene is TRBJ2-6, the V gene TRBV9, with 8 bases that match TRBD1. V shed 0 bases, J shed 4 bases, and the junction held 3 bases outside the gene matches. The CDR3 is made up of 16 amino acids. The germline V gene encodes CDR1 SGDLS and CDR2 YYNGEE. In DNA, the CDR3 is TGTGCCAGCAGCGTAGAGGGACAGGTGGGGGCCAACGTCCTGACTTTC. Amino acid sequence: CASSVEGQVGANVLTF.

This clonotype has ten or more counts. V is TRBV15 and J is TRBJ2-3; 11 bases fit TRBD2. The J segment lost 5 bases and the V segment lost 5 bases, leaving 6 bases of the junction unmatched. The CDR3 length is 15 residues. CDR1 is LNHNV and CDR2 is YYDKDF in the germline V gene (reference sequence). Written as DNA, the CDR3 is TGTGCCACCAGCCCACTAGCGGGGGAGATAGATACGCAGTATTTT. Its translation is CATSPLAGEIDTQYF.

The chain links TRBV14 to TRBJ2-4; the D call may be TRBD1 or TRBD2 (5 bases each). The DNA end favors TRBJ2-5, so the J call may be wrong. Germline assignment: CDR1 SGHDN and CDR2 FVKESK. The CDR3 runs to 14 residues. CDR3 in DNA: TGTGCCAGCAGCCAGGGGACGAAAAGAGAGACCCAGTACTTC. It translates to CASSQGTKRETQYF.

The V call is TRBV7-3, the J call TRBJ2-3; TRBD2 matches at 9 bases. J was trimmed by 5 bases and V by 5 bases; bases with no gene match: 11. Germline CDR1 SGHTA, CDR2 FQGTGA. This CDR3 contains 16 residues. The CDR3: CASSPQGTSRIDTQYF. CDR3 nucleotide sequence: TGTGCCAGCAGCCCCCAGGGGACTAGCCGCATAGATACGCAGTATTTT. The full variable domain, rest sourced from reference TRBV7-3 and TRBJ2-3, is GAGVSQTPSNKVTEKGKYVELRCDPISGHTALYWYRQSLGQGPEFLIYFQGTGAADDSGLPNDRFFAVRPEGSVSTLKIQRTERGDSAVYLCASSPQGTSRIDTQYFGPGTRLTVL.

There are a few counts of this clonotype. The chain has TRBV2 and TRBJ1-2; perhaps TRBD1 as D (5 bases). V was clipped by 6 bases and J by 2 bases, with 16 bases between them. The CDR3 extends over 15 amino acids. Germline V gene sequence: CDR1 SNHLY, CDR2 FYNNEI. CDR3 loop: CASSPYDSLNYGYTF. The CDR3 nucleotides read TGTGCCAGCAGCCCCTATGACAGTTTAAACTATGGCTACACCTTC. Variable domain in full (rest from reference TRBV2 and TRBJ1-2): EPEVTQTPSHQVTQMGQEVILRCVPISNHLYFYWYRQILGQKVEFLVSFYNNEISEKSEIFDDQFSVERPDGSNFTLKIRSTKLEDSAMYFCASSPYDSLNYGYTFGSGTRLTVV.

The chain is built from TRBV2 and TRBJ1-2, with a possible D match to TRBD1 (5 bases). CDR1 and CDR2 from the germline V gene are SNHLY and FYNNEI. V was trimmed by 1 base and J by 3 bases, leaving 6 bases between them. The CDR3 loop spans 13 amino acids. As DNA, the CDR3 is TGTGCCAGCAGTGAAGGGACACACTATGGCTACACCTTC. Amino acid sequence: CASSEGTHYGYTF.

In its sample, this clonotype was seen once. The CDR3 protein is CASSLSPGSANEQFF. CDR3 DNA: TGTGCCAGCAGCCTCAGTCCGGGGAGCGCGAATGAGCAGTTCTTC. The V gene is TRBV7-9, the J gene TRBJ2-1; tentative D call: TRBD2 (5 bases). The V end was cut by 5 bases, the J end by 7 bases, with 18 bases between. Per the germline V gene, CDR1 is SEHNR and CDR2 is FQNEAQ (reference sequence). The CDR3 length is 15 residues.

The rearrangement uses TRBV2 and TRBJ2-1; TRBD2 agrees at 13 bases. The better agreement between TRBJ2-7 and the DNA end casts doubt on the J call. CDR3 size: 14 residues. The germline CDR1 and CDR2 sequences are SNHLY and FYNNEI. CDR3 sequence (DNA): TGTGCCAGCAGAGGGACTAGCGGGAACAACGAGCAGTACTTC. Amino acid sequence: CASRGTSGNNEQYF.

This chain uses TRBV5-1 with TRBJ2-3; no firm D call. The CDR3 totals 15 residues. Germline CDR1 and CDR2: SGHRS and YFSETQ. The V gene lost 5 bases and the J gene lost 0 bases, with 13 bases spanning the gap. The CDR3 sequence is CASSSGSGSTDTQYF. The CDR3 nucleotides are TGCGCCAGCAGTTCCGGATCCGGGAGCACAGATACGCAGTATTTT.

This sequence joins TRBV7-2 and TRBJ2-3; D remains ambiguous. Germline-derived CDR1 and CDR2 are SGHTA and FQGNSA. With 2 bases removed from V and 10 bases from J, the gap between germline ends came to 10 bases. The CDR3 contains 12 residues. Here the CDR3 DNA reads TGTGCCAGCAGCTTATGGGGAACGGCGCAGTATTTT. It yields the protein CASSLWGTAQYF.

In regard to this clonotype: Germline and junction disagree at one end, which may indicate a read error. The CDR3 here is CVSSRSYEQYF. The CDR3 DNA follows: TGTGTCAGCAGCCGTAGCTACGAGCAGTACTTC. The rearrangement uses TRBV7-9 and TRBJ2-5; D remains ambiguous. The DNA end lines up better with TRBJ2-7; the J call may be wrong. The CDR3 sequence is 11 residues long. The germline CDR1 and CDR2 sequences are SEHNR and FQNEAQ (reference sequence).

The CDR3 region has the DNA TGTGCCAGCAGCCGCGCGTTCCAGGGGAGCACAGATACGCAGTATTTT. Translation: CASSRAFQGSTDTQYF. The chain combines TRBV7-9 with TRBJ2-3; D might be TRBD1 (6 bases). The CDR3 has 16 residues. The germline V and J ends were trimmed by 5 bases and 0 bases, with 15 bases remaining between them. CDR1 is SEHNR and CDR2 is FQNEAQ in the germline V gene (reference sequence).